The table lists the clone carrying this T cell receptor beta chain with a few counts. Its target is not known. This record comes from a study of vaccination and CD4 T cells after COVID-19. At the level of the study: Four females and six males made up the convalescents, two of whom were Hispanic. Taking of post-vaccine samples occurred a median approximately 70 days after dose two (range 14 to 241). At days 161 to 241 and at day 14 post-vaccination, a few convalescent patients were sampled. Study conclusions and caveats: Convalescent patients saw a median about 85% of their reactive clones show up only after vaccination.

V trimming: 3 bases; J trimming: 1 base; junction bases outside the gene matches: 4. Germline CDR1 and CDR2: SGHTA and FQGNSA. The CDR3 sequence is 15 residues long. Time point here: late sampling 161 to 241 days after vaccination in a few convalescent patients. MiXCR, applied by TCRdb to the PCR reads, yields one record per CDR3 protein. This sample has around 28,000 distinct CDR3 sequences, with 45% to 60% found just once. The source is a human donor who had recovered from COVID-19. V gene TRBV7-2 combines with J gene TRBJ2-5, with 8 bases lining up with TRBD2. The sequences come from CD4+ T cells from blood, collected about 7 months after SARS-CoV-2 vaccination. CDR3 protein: CASSLGSGSQETQYF. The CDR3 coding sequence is TGTGCCAGCAGCTTGGGCAGCGGGAGCCAAGAGACCCAGTACTTC.